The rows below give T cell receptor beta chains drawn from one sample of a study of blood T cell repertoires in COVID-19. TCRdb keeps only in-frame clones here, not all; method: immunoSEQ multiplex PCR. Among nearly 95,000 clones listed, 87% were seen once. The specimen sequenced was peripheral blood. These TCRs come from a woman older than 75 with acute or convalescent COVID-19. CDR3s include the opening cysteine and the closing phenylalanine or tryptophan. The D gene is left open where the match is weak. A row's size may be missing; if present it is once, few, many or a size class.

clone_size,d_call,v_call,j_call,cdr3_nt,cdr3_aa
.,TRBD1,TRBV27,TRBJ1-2,TGTGCCAGCAGACCGGGACAGGGGGCGAGTCGTGGCTACACCTTC,CASRPGQGASRGYTF
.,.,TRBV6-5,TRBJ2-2,TGTGCCAGCAGCCTCCGGAAGAACACCGGGGAGCTGTTTTTT,CASSLRKNTGELFF
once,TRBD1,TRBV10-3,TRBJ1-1,TGTGCCATCAGCGCCAGGACAGGGATGAACACTGAAGCTTTCTTT,CAISARTGMNTEAFF
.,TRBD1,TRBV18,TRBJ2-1,TGTGCCAGCTCACCACGGGACAGGGTCTCCAATGAGCAGTTCTTC,CASSPRDRVSNEQFF
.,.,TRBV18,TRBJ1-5,TGTGCCAGCTCACCGGACAGTATTAATCAGCCCCAGCATTTT,CASSPDSINQPQHF
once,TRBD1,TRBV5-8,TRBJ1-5,TGTGCCAGCAGACCAAGGGGGCTGGGAAGCAATCAGCCCCAGCATTTT,CASRPRGLGSNQPQHF
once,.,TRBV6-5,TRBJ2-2,TGTGCCAGCAGACTTGGACAAGCATTCACCGGGGAGCTGTTTTTT,CASRLGQAFTGELFF
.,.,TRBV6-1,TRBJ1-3,TGTGCCAGCAGTGAGACAACCGGGGGTTTTGAAAACACCATATATTTT,CASSETTGGFENTIYF
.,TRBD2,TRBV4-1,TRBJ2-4,TGCGCCAGCAGCCCACAACTAGCGGTGAAAAACATTCAGTACTTC,CASSPQLAVKNIQYF
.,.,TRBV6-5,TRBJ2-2,TGTGCCTACAGGCATAGAGTCACCGGGGAGCTGTTTTTT,CAYRHRVTGELFF
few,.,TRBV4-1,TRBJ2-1,TGCGCCAGCAGCCAAGGGCCCCCAGGGCACTCCTACAATGAGCAGTTCTTC,CASSQGPPGHSYNEQFF
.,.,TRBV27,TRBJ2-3,TGTGCCAGCAGTCTGACTCGGAGCACAGATACGCAGTATTTT,CASSLTRSTDTQYF
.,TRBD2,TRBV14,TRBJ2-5,TGTGCCAGCAGCCCTCGAGCGGGGGGTGAGACCCAGTACTTC,CASSPRAGGETQYF
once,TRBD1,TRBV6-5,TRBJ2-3,TGTGCCAGCAGTTCCACAGGGGCGAACACAGATACGCAGTATTTT,CASSSTGANTDTQYF
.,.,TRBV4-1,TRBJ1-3,TGCGCCAGCAGCCAAGAATCGGCCAGCAGGTCTGGAAACACCATATATTTT,CASSQESASRSGNTIYF
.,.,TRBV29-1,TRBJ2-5,TGCAGCGCCAGACAGACCAAGACCCAGTACTTC,CSARQTKTQYF
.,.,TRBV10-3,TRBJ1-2,TGTGCCATCAGGGACAATCTTGGCTACACCTTC,CAIRDNLGYTF
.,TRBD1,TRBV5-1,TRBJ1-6,TGCGCCAGCAGCCAACGGACAGGGGCCCTCTATAATTCACCCCTCCACTTT,CASSQRTGALYNSPLHF
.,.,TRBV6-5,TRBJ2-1,TGTGCCAGCTGGCCGCGGGGTAGGTCCTACAATGAGCAGTTCTTC,CASWPRGRSYNEQFF
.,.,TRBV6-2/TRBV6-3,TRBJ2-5,TGTGCCAGCAGTTACTCGGGCAGGGGAGCACAAGAGACCCAGTACTTC,CASSYSGRGAQETQYF
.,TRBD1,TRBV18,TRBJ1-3,TGTGCCAGCTCACCACCGGGACAGGGGGCGTCCGGAAACACCATATATTTT,CASSPPGQGASGNTIYF
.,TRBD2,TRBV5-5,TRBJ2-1,TGTGCCAGCAGCTTTTCGCTAGCGGGGGGCAATGAGCAGTTCTTC,CASSFSLAGGNEQFF
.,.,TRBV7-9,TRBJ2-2,TGTGCCAGCAGCCCGGGATACCGGACCGGGGAGCTGTTTTTT,CASSPGYRTGELFF
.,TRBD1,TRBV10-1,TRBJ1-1,TGCGCCAGCAGTGAGTCGGGACAGAGCACTGAAGCTTTCTTT,CASSESGQSTEAFF
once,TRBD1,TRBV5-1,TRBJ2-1,TGCGCCAGCAGCTTGGTAGGGACAGGGGGAATTGAGCAGTTCTTC,CASSLVGTGGIEQFF
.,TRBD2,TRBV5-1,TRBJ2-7,TGCGCCAGCAGCGAGGGACTAGCGGGACCCTACGAGCAGTACTTC,CASSEGLAGPYEQYF
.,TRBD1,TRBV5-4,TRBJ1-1,TGTGCCAGCAGCCCGAACCCGCAGGGGGGATCTGAAGCTTTCTTT,CASSPNPQGGSEAFF
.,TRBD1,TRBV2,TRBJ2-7,TGTGCCAGCAGATCAGGGACAGGGATATTCTACGAGCAGTACTTC,CASRSGTGIFYEQYF
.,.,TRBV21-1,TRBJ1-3,TGTGCCAGCAGCAGACCGACAGGGAGAGACCACTCTGGAAACACCATATATTTT,CASSRPTGRDHSGNTIYF
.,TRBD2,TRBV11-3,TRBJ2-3,TGTGCCAGCAGCTTTGGGACTAGCGTCACAGATACGCAGTATTTT,CASSFGTSVTDTQYF
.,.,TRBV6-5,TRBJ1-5,TGTGCCAGCAGTCTAGGGGGTTTCAATCAGCCCCAGCATTTT,CASSLGGFNQPQHF
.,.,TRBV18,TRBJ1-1,TGTGCCAGCTCACCACAGGGGAAGAGCACTGAAGCTTTCTTT,CASSPQGKSTEAFF
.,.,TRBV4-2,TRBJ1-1,TGTGCCAGCAGCCAAGATTTGGGACAGAACACTGAAGCTTTCTTT,CASSQDLGQNTEAFF
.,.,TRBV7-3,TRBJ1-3,TGTGCCAGCAGCTTGGGCCCCCAGGAACGAGTAAACACCATATATTTT,CASSLGPQERVNTIYF
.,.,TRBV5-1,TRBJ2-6,TGCGCCAGCAGCTTGGGATACAGCTCCTCTGGGGCCAACGTCCTGACTTTC,CASSLGYSSSGANVLTF
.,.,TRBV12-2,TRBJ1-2,TGTGCAAGTCGCTTCCTGAGGGACTATGGCTACACCTTC,CASRFLRDYGYTF
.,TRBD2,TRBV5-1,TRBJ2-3,TGCGCCAGCAGCCCGACGGCGGGGCTAGCGGGAGGCGGTTTT,CASSPTAGLAGGGF
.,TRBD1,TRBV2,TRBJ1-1,TGTGCCAGCATTAGAAGTCCCGGGACAGGGGCCGGCACTGAAGCTTTCTTT,CASIRSPGTGAGTEAFF
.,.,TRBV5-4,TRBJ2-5,TGTGCCAGCAGCTTGACGGCAGGCCAAGAGACCCAGTACTTC,CASSLTAGQETQYF
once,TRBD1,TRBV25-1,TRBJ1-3,TGTGCCAGCCCGGGACAGGGGGAAGCCTACTCTGGAAACACCATATATTTT,CASPGQGEAYSGNTIYF
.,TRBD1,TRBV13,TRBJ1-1,TGTGCCAGCAGCCCTCGACAGGGGATGAACACTGAAGCTTTCTTT,CASSPRQGMNTEAFF
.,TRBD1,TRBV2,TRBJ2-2,TGTGCCAGCAGTTGGGACAGAAGCACCGGGGAGCTGTTTTTT,CASSWDRSTGELFF
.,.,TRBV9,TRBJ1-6,TGTGCCAGCAGCCCCCGACGGGTAGATAATTCACCCCTCCACTTT,CASSPRRVDNSPLHF
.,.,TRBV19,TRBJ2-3,TGTGCCAGTAGTATAAATCTGGCTAGCACAGATACGCAGTATTTT,CASSINLASTDTQYF
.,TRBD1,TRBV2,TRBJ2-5,TGTGCCAGCAGCGCTGACAGGGCCCAGGGGTCCCAGTACTTC,CASSADRAQGSQYF
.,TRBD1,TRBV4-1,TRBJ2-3,TGCGCCAGCAGCCATACTGGGACAGGGAATTTCGCAGATACGCAGTATTTT,CASSHTGTGNFADTQYF
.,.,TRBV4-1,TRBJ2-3,TGCGCCAGCAGCCTCGCGGCGGGCACAGATACGCAGTATTTT,CASSLAAGTDTQYF
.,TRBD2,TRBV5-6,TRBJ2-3,TGTGCCAGCAGCCCCGGACTAGCGGGAGCCCCCACAGATACGCAGTATTTT,CASSPGLAGAPTDTQYF
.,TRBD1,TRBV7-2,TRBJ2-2,TGTGCCAGCAGCTGGAAGGGGACAGGCACCGGGGAGCTGTTTTTT,CASSWKGTGTGELFF
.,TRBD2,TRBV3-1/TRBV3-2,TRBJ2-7,TGTGCCAGCAGCGCTAGTACTAGCGACTCCTACGAGCAGTACTTC,CASSASTSDSYEQYF
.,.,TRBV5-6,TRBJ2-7,TGTGCCAGCAGCTTGGGAGCCTACGAGCAGTACTTC,CASSLGAYEQYF
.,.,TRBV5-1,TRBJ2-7,TGCGCCAGCAGCTTGACTGGACAAATCGTCGAGCAGTACTTC,CASSLTGQIVEQYF
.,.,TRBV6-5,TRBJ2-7,TGTGCCAGCAACACCGACAGGTCCTCCTACGAGCAGTACTTC,CASNTDRSSYEQYF